Described below is a single T cell receptor beta chain sequence and its context. Its antigen is as yet unknown. This entry belongs to a study of cytomegalovirus exposure and HLA in healthy donors. The study's findings and limits: Later on, a genetic analysis was performed. It linked a missense variant in DCLRE1C with V- and J-gene trimming of TCR beta.

CDR3 length: 14 residues. Trimming at V came to 6 bases and at J to 2 bases, leaving 6 bases not matched to a gene. Germline CDR1 and CDR2: MNHEY and SVGAGI. The PCR ran on 60 Vbeta and 13 Jbeta primers. Sequencing used immunoSEQ multiplex PCR; TCRdb keeps in-frame clones, though not all of them. The sample contains more than 95,000 clones, about four fifths of which appear only once. The clonotype originates from a woman between 18 and 30 years old in good health and CMV-seronegative. This chain uses TRBV6-5 with TRBJ1-1; 7 positions agree with TRBD1. Input material: PBMCs. CDR3 residues: CASSTGEVNTEAFF. As DNA, the CDR3 is TGTGCCAGCAGCACAGGGGAGGTAAACACTGAAGCTTTCTTT.